The sequence of this TCR beta chain was determined in a study of shared clonotypes between healthy human individuals. V gave up 0 bases and J gave up 0 bases, with 14 bases separating them. This CDR3 contains 17 residues. In germline, CDR1 is SGHTA, CDR2 FQGNSA. The authors divided CD4+ cells into CD45RA+ naive and CD45RA-negative memory subsets. Regarding this clone: The antigen is not known.

Several immunoSEQ plates received, in even portions, the genomic DNA of each subset. In replicate PCRs of sorted subsets, approximately 190 ng DNA, tens of thousands of T cell genomes, was used. Profiled with immunoSEQ multiplex PCR; TCRdb holds only in-frame clones, not every one. The sample carries around 1.1 million clones, around 77% recorded once. Findings of the study overall: Four donors shared roughly 5% of their naive CD4 clonotypes.

This rearrangement joins TRBV7-2 to TRBJ1-2; D not resolved. Sequencing was performed on memory CD4+ T cells from PBMCs. Subset indicated: CD45RA-negative fraction. The receptor's source is a man aged 18 to 35 in good health. Some clones in this sample may be carry-over from other donors' samples. CDR3 bases: TGTGCCAGCAGCTTAGCCCTCGGCCGGATAGCTAACTATGGCTACACCTTC. Translating it yields CASSLALGRIANYGYTF.